Each of the 20 T cell receptor beta chains below was sequenced from the same sample in a study of monozygotic twins with inflammatory bowel disease (dated by TCRdb to the late 2010s). Libraries were built with 5' RACE. Instrument used: Illumina HiSeq 2500. Following TCRdb reprocessing, every CDR3 protein sequence forms one entry, and DNA is not provided. The sample table includes 110,000 to 150,000 distinct CDR3 sequences. In total, the top ten clones hold roughly 1.2% of the sample. Sample: blood. The receptors here all came from a human donor with ulcerative colitis or Crohn's disease, or a healthy co-twin of an affected twin (not recorded which).

V is TRBV11-2 and J is TRBJ2-1; TCRdb gives TRBD2 as the D gene, but with no DNA this cannot be confirmed. Germline V lookup: CDR1 SGHAT, CDR2 FQNNGV. The CDR3 runs 15 residues. Here the CDR3 reads CASSLGLAYGGEQFF.

The CDR3 loop reads CASSSGLANNEQFF. This chain uses TRBV5-6 with TRBJ2-1; TCRdb outputs TRBD2, but without DNA this stays unchecked. CDR1 is SGHDT, CDR2 YYEEEE, per germline. This CDR3 comprises 14 residues.

This chain connects TRBV10-3 to TRBJ1-1; TCRdb picks TRBD1, but there is no DNA to check that call. The CDR3 runs 16 residues. CDR1 ENHRY and CDR2 SYGVKD come from the germline V gene. The CDR3 spells CAISDDRAPLATEAFF.

The chain couples TRBV4-2 to TRBJ2-5; TCRdb's D gene call, TRBD2, goes unchecked for lack of DNA. CDR3 length equals 17 residues. Germline lookup yields CDR1 LGHNA and CDR2 YNFKEQ. CDR3 sequence: CASSQVLAGGRGETQYF.

J is TRBJ2-7 and V is TRBV12-3 or TRBV12-4; TCRdb designates TRBD2, a call that cannot be tested without DNA. This CDR3 is built from 11 residues. CDR3 loop: CASSPSWEQYF.

The chain carries TRBV29-1 and TRBJ2-1; the TRBD2 assignment by TCRdb is unverifiable without DNA. The CDR3 loop spans 14 amino acids. The germline V gene encodes CDR1 SQVTM and CDR2 ANQGSEA. The CDR3 loop reads CSVEYPSGTDEQFF.

V gene TRBV7-2 combines with J gene TRBJ2-4. Germline CDR1 reads SGHTA; CDR2 reads FQGNSA. CDR3 length: 13 amino acids. The CDR3 protein is CASSFSETNIQYF.

The CDR3 reads CSARRLAGGLGSEQFF. The genes are TRBV20-1 and TRBJ2-1; as DNA is missing, the TRBD2 call by TCRdb cannot be tested. The length of the CDR3 is 16 residues. CDR1 is DFQATT and CDR2 is SNEGSKA in the germline V gene (reference sequence).

J is TRBJ1-3 and V is TRBV29-1; TCRdb returns TRBD1, unconfirmable since there is no DNA. This CDR3 contains 14 residues. The germline CDR1 and CDR2 sequences are SQVTM and ANQGSEA. CDR3: CSVPQADSGNTIYF.

The chain has TRBV10-3 and TRBJ2-5; the D call from TCRdb, TRBD2, cannot be confirmed without DNA. CDR1 is ENHRY, CDR2 SYGVKD, per germline. The CDR3 has 17 residues. The CDR3 sequence: CAISDISSGSRKKTQYF.

The CDR3 loop is CSARVWQKKAYGYTF. The rearrangement joins TRBV20-1 to TRBJ1-2. There are 15 residues in the CDR3. CDR1 and CDR2 from the germline V gene are DFQATT and SNEGSKA (reference sequence).

This sequence joins TRBV4-2 and TRBJ1-5; no DNA is available, so the TRBD1 call from TCRdb remains unchecked. CDR1 and CDR2 (germline): LGHNA, YNFKEQ. CDR3 length: 17 amino acids. The CDR3 here is CASSQPGTQGANQPQHF.

The chain combines TRBV27 with TRBJ1-2; the TRBD1 assignment by TCRdb is unverifiable without DNA. CDR1 MNHEY and CDR2 SMNVEV come from the germline V gene (reference sequence). The length of the CDR3 is 15 residues. The CDR3 region is CASSLQGAQEGGYTF.

The chain recombines TRBV29-1 with TRBJ1-2; TCRdb's D gene call, TRBD1, goes unchecked for lack of DNA. The CDR3 loop spans 13 amino acids. Germline V lookup: CDR1 SQVTM, CDR2 ANQGSEA. CDR3 amino acids: CSVGGDRSTGYTF.

This chain links TRBV12-5 with TRBJ1-5; the D gene TCRdb calls, TRBD1, cannot be checked with no DNA. The CDR3 contains 14 residues. Germline loops: CDR1 LGHNT, CDR2 FRNRAP. CDR3 region: CASGFGGFGQPQHF.

The chain combines TRBV7-2 with TRBJ2-3. This CDR3 region has 16 residues. Germline CDR1 is SGHTA and CDR2 is FQGNSA. CDR3 region: CASSSKAIANTDTQYF.

The chain joins TRBV7-2 to TRBJ2-3; without DNA, the TCRdb call of TRBD2 cannot be checked. The CDR3 covers 19 residues. Germline CDR1 is SGHTA and CDR2 is FQGNSA. The CDR3 sequence is CASSLAKRLADPHTDTQYF.

The chain couples TRBV12-3 or TRBV12-4 to TRBJ2-7. This CDR3 has 13 residues. The CDR3 loop reads CASSFSDGYEQYF.

The chain combines TRBV6-1 with TRBJ2-1; TCRdb gives TRBD2 as the D gene, but with no DNA this cannot be confirmed. There are 14 residues in the CDR3. The germline gives CDR1 MNHNS, CDR2 SASEGT. The CDR3 loop reads CASTRLAENNEQFF.

The gene calls are TRBV5-1 and TRBJ1-1. CDR1 is SGHRS, CDR2 YFSETQ, per germline. The CDR3 is made up of 15 amino acids. This CDR3 reads CASSRSVVVNTEAFF. The complete variable domain, with remaining parts taken from reference TRBV5-1 and TRBJ1-1, reads KAGVTQTPRYLIKTRGQQVTLSCSPISGHRSVSWYQQTPGQGLQFLFEYFSETQRNKGNFPGRFSGRQFSNSRSEMNVSTLELGDSALYLCASSRSVVVNTEAFFGQGTRLTVV.